Each of the 21 T cell receptor beta chains below was sequenced from the same sample in a study of blood T cell repertoires in COVID-19. Method: immunoSEQ multiplex PCR; TCRdb's copy keeps in-frame clones and lacks some. The table has hundreds of thousands of clones, around 90% seen once. The sequenced sample consisted of PBMCs or T cells enriched from blood (not recorded which). The receptors originated from a woman in her twenties or thirties who had recovered from COVID-19.

This chain joins TRBV18 and TRBJ1-3; 9 bases are shared with TRBD1. V shed 3 bases, J shed 2 bases, and the junction held 5 bases outside the gene matches. The CDR3 runs to 16 residues. Germline CDR1 and CDR2: KGHSH and LQKENI. The CDR3, as DNA: TGTGCCAGCTCACCGGAACAGGGGGCGGCTGGAAACACCATATATTTT. It codes for CASSPEQGAAGNTIYF.

Details on this clone: At the DNA level, this CDR3 is encoded by other sequences in the same sample as well. The genes are TRBV29-1 and TRBJ2-7; 8 positions agree with TRBD1. Trimming at V came to 4 bases and at J to 3 bases, leaving 5 bases not matched to a gene. The CDR3 covers 13 residues. The germline gives CDR1 SQVTM, CDR2 ANQGSEA. CDR3 nucleotide sequence: TGCAGCGTTGTTGCAGGGGGCAACTACGAGCAGTACTTC. Amino acids: CSVVAGGNYEQYF.

The chain links TRBV28 to TRBJ2-7; D might be TRBD1 (8 bases). V was trimmed by 6 bases and J by 4 bases, leaving 22 bases between them. CDR3 length equals 16 residues. The germline CDR1 and CDR2 sequences are MDHEN and SYDVKM. CDR3 bases: TGTGCCAGCAGGCCACCAACAGGGGGGGTTTCTTACGAGCAGTACTTC. This codes for CASRPPTGGVSYEQYF.

The chain couples TRBV29-1 to TRBJ1-5; D is possibly TRBD1 (5 bases). The CDR3 contains 11 residues. Germline-derived CDR1 and CDR2 are SQVTM and ANQGSEA. Trimming stripped 6 bases from V and 8 bases from J, with 11 bases between. The CDR3 bases are TGCAGCGTGGGACTGGACAAGCCCCAGCATTTT. It encodes CSVGLDKPQHF. Filled out from reference TRBV29-1 and TRBJ1-5, the complete variable domain reads SAVISQKPSRDICQRGTSLTIQCQVDSQVTMMFWYRQQPGQSLTLIATANQGSEATYESGFVIDKFPISRPNLTFSTLTVSNMSPEDSSIYLCSVGLDKPQHFGDGTRLSIL.

This clone occurred once. CDR3: CASSSDSGPPDTQYF. The CDR3 DNA follows: TGTGCCAGCAGTAGCGATAGCGGTCCACCGGATACGCAGTATTTT. J is TRBJ2-3 and V is TRBV7-2, with D perhaps TRBD2 (6 bases). This CDR3 region has 15 residues. V lost 6 bases and J lost 6, with 19 bases in between. From germline, CDR1 is SGHTA and CDR2 FQGNSA.

The V gene is TRBV7-9, the J gene TRBJ1-3; 7 nucleotides match TRBD1. The junction had 9 bases not matched to a gene; V was cut back by 4 bases and J by 0 bases. CDR1 SEHNR and CDR2 FQNEAQ come from the germline V gene (reference sequence). The CDR3 totals 17 residues. The CDR3 nucleotides are TGTGCCAGCAGCTCGGATTACAGGGGAAACTCTGGAAACACCATATATTTT. Its protein product is CASSSDYRGNSGNTIYF.

The chain links TRBV9 to TRBJ2-1; 9 bases map to TRBD2. The CDR3 covers 16 residues. The junction had 11 bases not matched to a gene; V was cut back by 0 bases and J by 10 bases. The germline gives CDR1 SGDLS, CDR2 YYNGEE. This CDR3 reads CASSVVSAGGPGEQFF. DNA of the CDR3: TGTGCCAGCAGCGTAGTAAGCGCGGGAGGGCCGGGGGAGCAGTTCTTC.

Details on this clone: This CDR3 is also generated by other DNA sequences in the sample. The V and J genes are TRBV27 and TRBJ2-7; a possible D gene is TRBD1 (6 bases). The V end lost 3 bases, the J end lost 2 bases, and 8 bases lay between the germline ends. This CDR3 has 13 amino acids. CDR1 and CDR2 (germline): MNHEY, SMNVEV (reference sequence). The CDR3, as DNA: TGTGCCAGCAGTTTCGGGACAACCTACGAGCAGTACTTC. Protein sequence: CASSFGTTYEQYF.

This chain links TRBV12-3 or TRBV12-4 with TRBJ2-5; the D is unclear. The CDR3 has 13 residues. Trimming took off 3 bases at V and 0 bases at J, with 5 bases between the two ends. In DNA form, the CDR3 reads TGTGCCAGCAGTTTCGCGTACCAAGAGACCCAGTACTTC. This codes for CASSFAYQETQYF.

The chain joins TRBV25-1 to TRBJ2-7; 7 bases fit TRBD2. Germline CDR1 and CDR2: MGHDK and SYGVNS. There are 16 residues in the CDR3. J was trimmed by 7 bases and V by 5 bases; bases with no gene match: 17. This CDR3 reads CASSPTGGGISVEQYF. In DNA, the CDR3 is TGTGCCAGCAGTCCAACTGGCGGGGGAATATCCGTTGAGCAGTACTTC.

In its sample, this clone was seen once. The chain couples TRBV14 to TRBJ1-2; D gene uncertain. The CDR3 sequence is 14 residues long. CDR1 is SGHDN, CDR2 FVKESK, per germline. Deletions cut 5 bases from V and 8 bases from J, with 18 bases between. Here the CDR3 reads CASSSDRFDMGYTF. The CDR3 coding sequence is TGTGCCAGCAGCTCTGATCGGTTCGATATGGGCTACACCTTC.

V and J are TRBV27 and TRBJ1-1, with D possibly being TRBD1 (6 bases). The CDR3 loop spans 16 amino acids. Germline assignment: CDR1 MNHEY and CDR2 SMNVEV (reference sequence). The germline V and J ends were trimmed by 4 bases and 0 bases, with 15 bases remaining between them. The CDR3 reads CASSSYTTGLNTEAFF. The CDR3 DNA follows: TGTGCCAGCAGTTCCTACACGACAGGACTGAACACTGAAGCTTTCTTT.

This chain joins TRBV3-1 (or the pseudogene TRBV3-2) and TRBJ2-1; TRBD2 matches at 8 bases. Germline V gives CDR1 LGHDT, CDR2 YNNKEL (reference sequence). The CDR3 has 16 amino acids. V trimming: 0 bases; J trimming: 6 bases; junction bases outside the gene matches: 7. CDR3 amino acids: CASSQDLLAEVNEQFF. In DNA form, the CDR3 reads TGTGCCAGCAGCCAAGATCTACTAGCGGAGGTCAATGAGCAGTTCTTC.

This clone was seen once. The chain has TRBV6-6 and TRBJ2-7, with 7 bases that match TRBD1. CDR3 size: 14 residues. V lost 6 bases, J lost 9 bases, and 14 bases stayed unmatched. The germline V gene has CDR1 MNHNY and CDR2 SVGAGI (reference sequence). The CDR3 DNA reads TGTGCCAGCAGCCCCAGGGACAGATCTCCCCGGCAGTACTTC. Its protein product is CASSPRDRSPRQYF.

This chain joins TRBV10-3 and TRBJ2-2, with D perhaps matching TRBD1 (6 bases). Germline loops: CDR1 ENHRY, CDR2 SYGVKD. The CDR3 spans 17 residues. V was shortened by 6 bases and J by 3 bases, with 20 bases between the two germline ends. In nucleotides, the CDR3 is TGTGCCATCAGCATTAACCCACGACAGGTGGACACCGGGGAGCTGTTTTTT. Translation: CAISINPRQVDTGELFF.

The CDR3 is CASSQLDPGGAYRNEQFF. CDR3 in DNA: TGTGCCAGCAGCCAACTTGATCCAGGGGGCGCTTACCGCAATGAGCAGTTCTTC. The chain carries TRBV3-1 (or the pseudogene TRBV3-2) and TRBJ2-1, with 8 bases that match TRBD1. Per germline, CDR1 LGHDT and CDR2 YNNKEL (reference sequence). With 2 bases clipped from V and 6 bases from J, the junction kept 15 bases outside the gene matches. The CDR3 consists of 18 residues.

The chain has TRBV27 and TRBJ2-1; 7 positions agree with TRBD1. The CDR3 is 15 amino acids. V shed 11 bases and J 6 bases; nucleotides not matched to a gene: 16. Germline lookup yields CDR1 MNHEY and CDR2 SMNVEV (reference sequence). The CDR3 region has the DNA TGTGCCGTCTCTCCTTTACAGGGGTCTCTCAATGAGCAGTTCTTC. Protein sequence: CAVSPLQGSLNEQFF.

This rearrangement joins TRBV23-1 to TRBJ2-1; D not certain. Being an ORF, TRBV23-1 has a function that is uncertain. CDR3 length equals 17 residues. The germline V and J ends were trimmed by 4 bases and 4 bases, with 20 bases remaining between them. This CDR3 reads CASSPSSPEERYNEQFF. For the CDR3, the DNA is TGCGCCAGCAGTCCGAGCTCCCCAGAGGAAAGATACAATGAGCAGTTCTTC.

The chain recombines TRBV21-1 with TRBJ2-7; the table assigns TRBD2, which was not confirmed against the DNA. TRBV21-1 is shown as a pseudogene. CDR3 size: 17 residues. CDR3 DNA: TGTGCCAGCAGCAAGGGGACTGGGACCGAGAACTCCTACGAGCAGTACTTC. Encoded protein: CASSKGTGTENSYEQYF.

The chain couples TRBV29-1 to TRBJ1-1; tentative D call: TRBD1 (6 bases). Germline CDR1 SQVTM, CDR2 ANQGSEA. Trimming removed 7 bases from V and 3 bases from J, with 15 bases in between. The CDR3 is 13 residues long. The CDR3 loop reads CSALQGRDTEAFF. CDR3 bases: TGCAGCGCATTACAGGGCCGGGACACTGAAGCTTTCTTT.

The V call is TRBV27, the J call TRBJ1-2, with 7 positions matching TRBD1. Germline CDR1 MNHEY, CDR2 SMNVEV (reference sequence). This CDR3 has 14 amino acids. V was clipped by 5 bases and J by 6 bases; unmatched bases: 9. CDR3 amino acids: CASSDPGGRHGYTF. The CDR3 coding sequence is TGTGCCAGCAGTGATCCAGGGGGACGCCATGGCTACACCTTC.